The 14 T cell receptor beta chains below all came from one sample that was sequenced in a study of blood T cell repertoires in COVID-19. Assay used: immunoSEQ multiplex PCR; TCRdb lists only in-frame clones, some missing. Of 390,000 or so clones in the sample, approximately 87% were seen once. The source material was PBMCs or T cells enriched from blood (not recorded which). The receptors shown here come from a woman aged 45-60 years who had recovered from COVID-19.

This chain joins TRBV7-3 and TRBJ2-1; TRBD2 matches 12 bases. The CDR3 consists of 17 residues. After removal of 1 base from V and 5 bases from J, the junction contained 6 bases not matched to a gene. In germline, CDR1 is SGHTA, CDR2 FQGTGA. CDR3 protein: CASSLIGLAGTDNEQFF. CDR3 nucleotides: TGTGCCAGCAGCTTAATAGGACTAGCGGGGACCGACAATGAGCAGTTCTTC.

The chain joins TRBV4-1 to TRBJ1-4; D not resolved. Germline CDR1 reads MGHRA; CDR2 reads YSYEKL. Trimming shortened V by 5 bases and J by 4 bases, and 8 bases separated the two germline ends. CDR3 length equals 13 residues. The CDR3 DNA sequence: TGCGCCAGCAGCTTACTGCTTAATGAAAAACTGTTTTTT. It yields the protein CASSLLLNEKLFF.

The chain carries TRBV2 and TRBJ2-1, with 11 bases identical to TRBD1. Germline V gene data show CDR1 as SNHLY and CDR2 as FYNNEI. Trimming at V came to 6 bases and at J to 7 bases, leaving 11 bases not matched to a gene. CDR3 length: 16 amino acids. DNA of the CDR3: TGTGCCAGCAGCCCCAAGGACAGGGGGCTACAGAATGAGCAGTTCTTC. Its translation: CASSPKDRGLQNEQFF.

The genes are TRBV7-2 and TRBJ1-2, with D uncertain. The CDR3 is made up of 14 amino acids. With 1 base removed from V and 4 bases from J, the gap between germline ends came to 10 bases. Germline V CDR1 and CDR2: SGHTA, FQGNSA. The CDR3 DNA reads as TGTGCCAGCAGCTTAGAGGTGGGCGTCTATGGCTACACCTTC. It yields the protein CASSLEVGVYGYTF.

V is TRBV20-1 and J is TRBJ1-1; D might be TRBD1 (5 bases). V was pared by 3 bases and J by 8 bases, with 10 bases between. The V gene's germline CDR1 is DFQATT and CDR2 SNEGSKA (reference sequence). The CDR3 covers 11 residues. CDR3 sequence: CSARGQTEAFF. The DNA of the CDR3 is TGCAGTGCTAGGGGGCAGACAGAAGCTTTCTTT.

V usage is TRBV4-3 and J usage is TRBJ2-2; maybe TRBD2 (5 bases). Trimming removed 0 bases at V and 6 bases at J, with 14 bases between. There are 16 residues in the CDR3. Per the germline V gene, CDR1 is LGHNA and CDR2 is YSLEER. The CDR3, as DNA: TGCGCCAGCAGCCAAGAGTCGGGGTACTTTTCCGGGGAGCTGTTTTTT. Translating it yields CASSQESGYFSGELFF.

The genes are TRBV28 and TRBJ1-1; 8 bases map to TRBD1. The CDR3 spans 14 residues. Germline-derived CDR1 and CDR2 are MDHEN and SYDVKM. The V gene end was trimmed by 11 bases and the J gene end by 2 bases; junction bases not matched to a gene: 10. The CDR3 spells CASLGGQVNTEAFF. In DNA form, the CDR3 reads TGTGCCTCCCTCGGGGGACAGGTAAACACTGAAGCTTTCTTT.

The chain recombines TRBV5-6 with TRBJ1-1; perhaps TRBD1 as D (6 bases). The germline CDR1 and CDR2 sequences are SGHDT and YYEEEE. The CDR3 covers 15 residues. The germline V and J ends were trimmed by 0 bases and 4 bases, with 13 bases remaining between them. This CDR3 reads CASSLVDRMGTEAFF. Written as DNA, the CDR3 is TGTGCCAGCAGCTTGGTTGACAGGATGGGCACTGAAGCTTTCTTT. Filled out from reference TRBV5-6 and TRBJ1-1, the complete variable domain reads DAGVTQSPTHLIKTRGQQVTLRCSPKSGHDTVSWYQQALGQGPQFIFQYYEEEERQRGNFPDRFSGHQFPNYSSELNVNALLLGDSALYLCASSLVDRMGTEAFFGQGTRLTVV.

The CDR3, as DNA: TGTGCCAGCAGCCTTAGCGGGGGGGGCTACAATGAGCAGTTCTTC. This translates into CASSLSGGGYNEQFF. The chain recombines TRBV11-2 with TRBJ2-1; 11 bases map to TRBD2. Germline CDR1 and CDR2: SGHAT and FQNNGV. The CDR3 extends over 15 amino acids. Unmatched junction bases numbered 3, after V lost 5 bases and J lost 3 bases. The full variable domain, with the rest looked up from reference TRBV11-2 and TRBJ2-1, is EAGVAQSPRYKIIEKRQSVAFWCNPISGHATLYWYQQILGQGPKLLIQFQNNGVVDDSQLPKDRFSAERLKGVDSTLKIQPAKLEDSAVYLCASSLSGGGYNEQFFGPGTRLTVL.

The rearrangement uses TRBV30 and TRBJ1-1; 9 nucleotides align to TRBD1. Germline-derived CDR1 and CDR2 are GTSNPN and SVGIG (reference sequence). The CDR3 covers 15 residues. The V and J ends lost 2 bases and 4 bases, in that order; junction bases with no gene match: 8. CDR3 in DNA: TGTGCCTGGAGTATTACAGGGGGCCGCGGCACTGAAGCTTTCTTT. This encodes CAWSITGGRGTEAFF.

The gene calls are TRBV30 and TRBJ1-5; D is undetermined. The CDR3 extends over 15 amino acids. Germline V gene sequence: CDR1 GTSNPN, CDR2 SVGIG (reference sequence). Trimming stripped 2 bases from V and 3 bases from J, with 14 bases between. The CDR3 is CAWSWSGSFNQPQHF. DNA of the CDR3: TGTGCCTGGAGTTGGAGTGGCAGCTTCAATCAGCCCCAGCATTTT. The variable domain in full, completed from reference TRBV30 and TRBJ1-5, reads SQTIHQWPATLVQPVGSPLSLECTVEGTSNPNLYWYRQAAGRGLQLLFYSVGIGQISSEVPQNLSASRPQDRQFILSSKKLLLSDSGFYLCAWSWSGSFNQPQHFGDGTRLSIL.

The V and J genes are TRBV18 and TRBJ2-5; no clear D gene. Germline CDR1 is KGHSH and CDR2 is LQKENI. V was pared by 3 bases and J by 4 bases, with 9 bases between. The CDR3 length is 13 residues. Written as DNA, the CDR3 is TGTGCCAGCTCACCCCCGAGTAGAGAGACCCAGTACTTC. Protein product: CASSPPSRETQYF. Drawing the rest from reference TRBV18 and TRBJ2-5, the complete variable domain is NAGVMQNPRHLVRRRGQEARLRCSPMKGHSHVYWYRQLPEEGLKFMVYLQKENIIDESGMPKERFSAEFPKEGPSILRIQQVVRGDSAAYFCASSPPSRETQYFGPGTRLLVL.

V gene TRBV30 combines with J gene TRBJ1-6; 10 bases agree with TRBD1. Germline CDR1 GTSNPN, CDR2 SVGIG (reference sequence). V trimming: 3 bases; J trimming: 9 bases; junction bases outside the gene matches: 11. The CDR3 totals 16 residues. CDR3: CAWSLRGQGNISPLHF. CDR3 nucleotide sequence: TGTGCCTGGAGCTTGAGGGGACAGGGGAATATTTCACCCCTCCACTTT.

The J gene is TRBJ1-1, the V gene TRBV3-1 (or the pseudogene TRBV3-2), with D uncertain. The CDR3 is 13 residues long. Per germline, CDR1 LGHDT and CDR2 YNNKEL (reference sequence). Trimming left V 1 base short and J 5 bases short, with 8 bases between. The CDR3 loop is CASSQVGETEAFF. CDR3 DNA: TGTGCCAGCAGCCAAGTCGGGGAAACTGAAGCTTTCTTT.